Listed here is a single T cell receptor (beta chain). Study processing details: Estimation of nucleated cell counts relied on the amplification of reference gene primers. Sequencing was performed with immunoSEQ multiplex PCR; in TCRdb, only in-frame clones are kept and a portion is missing. The DNA was the basis for D and trimming; V, J and clone size are from that table. The profile shows about 140,000 clones, under 85% of them singletons. The sample belongs to a study of blood T cell repertoires in COVID-19. For the study at large: Both acute and convalescent COVID-19 samples were obtained from the United States, Italy and Spain. In each case, the material was cDNA or gDNA derived from T cells, B-cell-depleted T cells, or PBMCs.

Germline V gives CDR1 SGHTA, CDR2 FQGNSA. The CDR3 runs 13 residues. Trimming took 2 bases from V and 8 from J, leaving 9 bases between them. The TCR originated in a human donor in a cohort sampled during active COVID-19. The specimen sequenced was peripheral blood. The chain links TRBV7-2 to TRBJ1-4; the D is unclear. The DNA for the CDR3 is TGTGCCAGCAGCTTATTGGCAGCGGAAAAACTGTTTTTT. It translates to CASSLLAAEKLFF.